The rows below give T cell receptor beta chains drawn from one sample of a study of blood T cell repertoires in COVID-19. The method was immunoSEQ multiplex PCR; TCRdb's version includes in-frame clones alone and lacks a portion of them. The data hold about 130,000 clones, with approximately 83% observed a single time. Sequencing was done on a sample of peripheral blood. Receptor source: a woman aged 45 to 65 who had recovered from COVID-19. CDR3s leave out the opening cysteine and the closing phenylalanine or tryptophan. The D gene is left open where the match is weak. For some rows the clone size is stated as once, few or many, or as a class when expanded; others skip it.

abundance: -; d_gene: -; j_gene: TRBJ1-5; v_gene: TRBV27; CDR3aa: ASSGDRLGNQPQH
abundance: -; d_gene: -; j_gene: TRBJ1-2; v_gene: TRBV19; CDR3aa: ASSISGRGHYGYT
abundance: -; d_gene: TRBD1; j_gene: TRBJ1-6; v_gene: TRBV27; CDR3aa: ASSLRTGQGYNSPLH
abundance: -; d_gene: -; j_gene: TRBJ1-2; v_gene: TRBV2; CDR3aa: ASSPTSNYGYT
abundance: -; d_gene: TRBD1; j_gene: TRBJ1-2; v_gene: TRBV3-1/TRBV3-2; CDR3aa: ASSSPGQGYGYT
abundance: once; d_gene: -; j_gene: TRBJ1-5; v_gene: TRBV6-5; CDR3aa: ASSRGGGNNQPQH
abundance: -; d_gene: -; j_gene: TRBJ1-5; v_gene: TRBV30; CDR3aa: AWSAPGGGQPQH
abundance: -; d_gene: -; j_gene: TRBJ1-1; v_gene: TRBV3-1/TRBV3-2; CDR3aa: ASSQERSGAF
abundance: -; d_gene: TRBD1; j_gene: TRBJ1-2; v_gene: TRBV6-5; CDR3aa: ASRTLTGGLGYT
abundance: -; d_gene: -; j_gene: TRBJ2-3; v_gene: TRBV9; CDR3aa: ASSPRRVPDTQY
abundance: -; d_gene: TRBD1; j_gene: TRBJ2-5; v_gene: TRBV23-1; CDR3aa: ASSQSDRGIEEETQY
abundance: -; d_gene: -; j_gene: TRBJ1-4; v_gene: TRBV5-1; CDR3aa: ASRSQGDEKLF
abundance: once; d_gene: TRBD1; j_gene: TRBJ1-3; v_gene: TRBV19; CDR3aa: ASSSGQVSSGNTIY
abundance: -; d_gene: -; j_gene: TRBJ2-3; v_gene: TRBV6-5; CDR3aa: ASSYSPGAPDTQY
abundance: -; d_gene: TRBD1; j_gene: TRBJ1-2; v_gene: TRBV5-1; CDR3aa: ASSLDRQGGGYT
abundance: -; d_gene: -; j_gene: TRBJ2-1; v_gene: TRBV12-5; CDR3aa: ASGLVAGRSVREQF
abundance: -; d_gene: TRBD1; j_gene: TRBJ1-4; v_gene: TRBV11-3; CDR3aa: ASSLETWDSNEKLF
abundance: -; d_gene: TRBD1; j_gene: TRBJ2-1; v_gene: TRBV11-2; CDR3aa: ASSLGTGAYNEQF
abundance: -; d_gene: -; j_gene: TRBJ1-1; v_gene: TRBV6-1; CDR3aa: ASSEASGTAF
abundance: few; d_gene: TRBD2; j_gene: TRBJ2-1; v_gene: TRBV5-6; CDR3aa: ASSIRTSGGARNEQF
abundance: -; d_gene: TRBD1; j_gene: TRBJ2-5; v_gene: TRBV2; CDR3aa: ASSEQGARKTQY
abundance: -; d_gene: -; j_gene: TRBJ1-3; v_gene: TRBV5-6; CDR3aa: ASSLPGGAGNTIY
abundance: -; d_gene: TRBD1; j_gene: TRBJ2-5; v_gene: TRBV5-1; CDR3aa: ASSTGTAQETQY
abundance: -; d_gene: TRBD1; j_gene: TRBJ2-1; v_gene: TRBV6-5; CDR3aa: ASSYGTGSSYNEQF
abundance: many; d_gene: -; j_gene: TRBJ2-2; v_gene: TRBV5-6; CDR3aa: ASSLGGGPGELF
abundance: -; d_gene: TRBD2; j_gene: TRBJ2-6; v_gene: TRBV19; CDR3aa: ASVAGGSGANVLT
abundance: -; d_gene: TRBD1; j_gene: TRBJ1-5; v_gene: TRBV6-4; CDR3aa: ASSVPHDRGGNQPQH